Below are 32 T cell receptor beta chains sequenced from a single sample in a study of CD8 T cells in Susac syndrome. A quantity of roughly 0.5 to 1 ug RNA underwent reverse transcription using random hexamers. TCRdb itself ran the immunoSEQ multiplex PCR reads through MiXCR, one entry per CDR3 protein. Here the sample spans around 220,000 distinct CDR3 sequences, 92% being singletons. Sequencing was done on a sample of CD8+ T cells from PBMCs. Receptors were obtained from a human donor with multiple sclerosis.

The chain combines TRBV29-1 with TRBJ2-1, with D hard to call. This CDR3 region has 11 residues. V shed 2 bases and J shed 9 bases, with 8 bases lying between them. CDR1 is SQVTM, CDR2 ANQGSEA, per germline. The CDR3 here is CSVETQPEQFF. CDR3 nucleotide sequence: TGCAGCGTTGAAACACAGCCTGAGCAGTTCTTC.

The V gene is TRBV9, the J gene TRBJ2-3; 7 bases match TRBD2. The CDR3 sequence is 13 residues long. V shed 4 bases, J shed 6 bases, and the junction held 5 bases outside the gene matches. CDR1 and CDR2 (germline): SGDLS, YYNGEE. DNA for the CDR3: TGTGCCAGCAGCCCCAACGGGGGGGATACGCAGTATTTT. This codes for CASSPNGGDTQYF.

The chain combines TRBV28 with TRBJ2-7; 8 bases align to TRBD2. The CDR3 length is 16 residues. V was pared by 2 bases and J by 3 bases, with 9 bases of the junction left unmatched. Germline V gene data show CDR1 as MDHEN and CDR2 as SYDVKM. The CDR3 DNA follows: TGTGCCAGCAGTTTACCCCCCGGGAGGGGAATCTACGAGCAGTACTTC. Protein product: CASSLPPGRGIYEQYF.

This sequence joins TRBV7-8 and TRBJ2-5, with D possibly TRBD1 on 6 matching bases. V was trimmed by 6 bases and J by 1 base, leaving 15 bases between them. Germline lookup yields CDR1 SGHVS and CDR2 FQNEAQ. CDR3 length: 15 residues. CDR3 coding DNA: TGTGCCAGCAGACTAGAGAGGGGGTCCCAAGAGACCCAGTACTTC. It codes for CASRLERGSQETQYF.

There are a few counts of this clonotype. This rearrangement joins TRBV19 to TRBJ2-1, with 11 bases identical to TRBD2. This CDR3 comprises 15 residues. The J segment lost 3 bases and the V segment lost 5 bases, leaving 3 bases of the junction unmatched. Germline CDR1 LNHDA, CDR2 SQIVND (reference sequence). The CDR3 DNA sequence: TGTGCCAGTAGTGACGGGACTAGCGGCTACAATGAGCAGTTCTTC. The encoded protein is CASSDGTSGYNEQFF. The full variable domain, rest sourced from reference TRBV19 and TRBJ2-1, is DGGITQSPKYLFRKEGQNVTLSCEQNLNHDAMYWYRQDPGQGLRLIYYSQIVNDFQKGDIAEGYSVSREKKESFPLTVTSAQKNPTAFYLCASSDGTSGYNEQFFGPGTRLTVL.

The chain carries TRBV29-1 and TRBJ2-2; perhaps TRBD2 as D (5 bases). V lost 4 bases to trimming and J lost 6 bases, with 9 bases between them. Germline CDR1 reads SQVTM; CDR2 reads ANQGSEA. The CDR3 runs 12 residues. CDR3 sequence: CSVGSGAGELFF. The CDR3 DNA follows: TGCAGCGTTGGTTCCGGGGCCGGGGAGCTGTTTTTT.

CDR3 DNA: TGTGCCAGCAGCGGCGCGGTGGGTCCCTATGGCTACACCTTC. Protein product: CASSGAVGPYGYTF. J is TRBJ1-2 and V is TRBV9; D not resolved. Germline V gene sequence: CDR1 SGDLS, CDR2 YYNGEE. This CDR3 spans 14 amino acids. V was clipped by 3 bases and J by 4 bases, with 13 bases between them.

The V call is TRBV19, the J call TRBJ1-1, with D possibly being TRBD1 (6 bases). The CDR3 covers 18 residues. The germline gives CDR1 LNHDA, CDR2 SQIVND (reference sequence). Deletions cut 9 bases from V and 0 bases from J, with 26 bases between. This chain's CDR3 is CASYSRAPGTPMNTEAFF. The DNA of the CDR3 is TGTGCCAGCTACAGTAGGGCCCCCGGGACACCGATGAACACTGAAGCTTTCTTT.

This chain connects TRBV29-1 to TRBJ2-7; TRBD1 aligns across 7 bases. The CDR3 has 14 amino acids. CDR1 and CDR2 (germline): SQVTM, ANQGSEA. V gave up 6 bases and J gave up 2 bases; unmatched junction bases: 10. This CDR3 is CSVRTGDRAYEQYF. CDR3 coding DNA: TGCAGCGTCCGGACTGGGGACAGAGCCTACGAGCAGTACTTC.

V and J are TRBV29-1 and TRBJ1-2; D not resolved. The germline CDR1 and CDR2 sequences are SQVTM and ANQGSEA. This CDR3 has 15 residues. Trimming left V 6 bases short and J 2 bases short, with 19 bases between. CDR3 coding DNA: TGCAGCGTCCCCGAAAGGGCCGGGGTAAACTATGGCTACACCTTC. This translates into CSVPERAGVNYGYTF.

This sequence joins TRBV5-6 and TRBJ1-2; D may be TRBD1 (6 bases). V was clipped by 2 bases and J by 9 bases, with 11 bases between them. This CDR3 region has 12 residues. In germline, CDR1 is SGHDT, CDR2 YYEEEE. DNA for the CDR3: TGTGCCAGCAGCTTTTTCGGGGACAGCTACACCTTC. Residues: CASSFFGDSYTF.

The CDR3 DNA reads as TGTGCCAGCAGCGTATCATCCGCGGGCAATGAGCAGTTCTTC. Amino acid sequence: CASSVSSAGNEQFF. The rearrangement links TRBV9 to TRBJ2-1, with a tentative D call TRBD2 (5 bases). V was pared by 1 base and J by 6 bases, with 11 bases between. The CDR3 extends over 14 amino acids. The germline V gene encodes CDR1 SGDLS and CDR2 YYNGEE.

In this sample, this clonotype turned up a few times. The chain couples TRBV5-4 to TRBJ2-7; no clear D gene. The CDR3 is made up of 14 amino acids. Per the germline V gene, CDR1 is SGHNT and CDR2 is YYREEE (reference sequence). V lost 0 bases and J lost 0, with 7 bases in between. The CDR3 is CASSLVPSSYEQYF. In nucleotides, the CDR3 is TGTGCCAGCAGCTTGGTCCCGTCCTCCTACGAGCAGTACTTC.

V and J are TRBV13 and TRBJ1-2, with D possibly TRBD1 on 6 matching bases. With 3 bases removed from V and 1 base from J, the gap between germline ends came to 12 bases. Germline V CDR1 and CDR2: PRHDT, FYEKMQ (reference sequence). This CDR3 contains 15 residues. In nucleotides, the CDR3 is TGTGCCAGCAGCTTCGCGGGGGCCCTTAACTATGGCTACACCTTC. Protein sequence: CASSFAGALNYGYTF.

The rearrangement joins TRBV5-1 to TRBJ2-5; perhaps TRBD2 as D (5 bases). The germline V gene encodes CDR1 SGHRS and CDR2 YFSETQ. This CDR3 is 13 amino acids long. The V gene lost 1 base and the J gene lost 4 bases, with 8 bases spanning the gap. Here the CDR3 DNA reads TGCGCCAGCAGCTTGCGGGAATTAGAGACCCAGTACTTC. Protein: CASSLRELETQYF.

V gene TRBV29-1 combines with J gene TRBJ2-5; D unresolved. CDR3 length: 12 amino acids. The V and J ends lost 5 bases and 4 bases respectively, with 11 bases between them. The germline V gene has CDR1 SQVTM and CDR2 ANQGSEA. CDR3 in amino acids: CSVPLARETQYF. The DNA of the CDR3 is TGCAGCGTTCCCTTGGCCAGAGAGACCCAGTACTTC.

This clonotype was detected only once. The J gene is TRBJ1-2, the V gene TRBV27; 8 bases fit TRBD1. CDR3 size: 14 residues. Germline V gene data show CDR1 as MNHEY and CDR2 as SMNVEV (reference sequence). The ends lost 5 bases at V and 6 bases at J; junction bases unmatched: 8. CDR3 sequence reads: CASSPWTGRHGYTF. The CDR3 DNA reads as TGTGCCAGCAGTCCATGGACAGGGAGGCATGGCTACACCTTC.

J is TRBJ2-3 and V is TRBV4-2; no clear D. Germline values: CDR1 LGHNA, CDR2 YNFKEQ. Trimming pared 0 bases from V and 3 bases from J, leaving 4 bases between. The CDR3 length is 13 residues. This CDR3 reads CASSQDLTDTQYF. CDR3 nucleotide sequence: TGTGCCAGCAGCCAAGATTTGACAGATACGCAGTATTTT.

This chain joins TRBV19 and TRBJ1-2, with D tentatively TRBD1 (6 bases). The V end lost 7 bases, the J end lost 4 bases, and 16 bases lay between the germline ends. The CDR3 extends over 14 amino acids. Per germline, CDR1 LNHDA and CDR2 SQIVND (reference sequence). This CDR3 reads CASTPGKGGYGYTF. The CDR3 DNA sequence: TGTGCCAGTACCCCAGGGAAGGGGGGCTATGGCTACACCTTC.

The chain has TRBV2 and TRBJ2-7; no reliable D call. CDR1 is SNHLY and CDR2 is FYNNEI in the germline V gene. The CDR3 has 10 amino acids. Trimming took off 6 bases at V and 7 bases at J, with 7 bases between the two ends. CDR3 in DNA: TGTGCCAGCAGCGCCGGGGAGCAGTACTTC. Protein: CASSAGEQYF.

The rearrangement links TRBV19 to TRBJ1-6; the match to TRBD1 covers 7 bases. Trimming cost V 4 bases and J 6 bases; bases outside gene matches: 6. This CDR3 comprises 15 residues. Germline V lookup: CDR1 LNHDA, CDR2 SQIVND (reference sequence). The CDR3 protein is CASSSPGQFNSPLHF. The CDR3 DNA reads as TGTGCCAGTAGTAGCCCGGGACAGTTTAATTCACCCCTCCACTTT.

As DNA, the CDR3 is TGTGCCAGCAGCCTGTGGACTAGGGGGGGAGAGACCCAGTACTTC. Its protein is CASSLWTRGGETQYF. The chain carries TRBV13 and TRBJ2-5, with D perhaps matching TRBD2 (7 bases). V was trimmed by 5 bases and J by 4 bases, leaving 17 bases between them. The CDR3 has 15 amino acids. Looked up from germline, CDR1 is PRHDT and CDR2 is FYEKMQ (reference sequence).

The chain's CDR3 is CASSLASGWPAPLHF. The CDR3 DNA sequence: TGTGCCAGCAGCTTGGCGTCAGGGTGGCCAGCACCCCTCCACTTT. The V call is TRBV5-8, the J call TRBJ1-6; possibly TRBD1 for D (5 bases). CDR3 size: 15 residues. Trimming stripped 0 bases from V and 11 bases from J, with 15 bases between. The V gene's germline CDR1 is SGHTS and CDR2 YDEGEE.

The chain couples TRBV15 to TRBJ2-1, with D hard to call. The germline gives CDR1 LNHNV, CDR2 YYDKDF (reference sequence). The CDR3 has 14 amino acids. The V end was cut by 0 bases, the J end by 9 bases, with 12 bases between. The CDR3 nucleotides are TGTGCCACCAGCAGAGATAAGGGTAGAGGTGAGCAGTTCTTC. Protein: CATSRDKGRGEQFF. Filled out from reference TRBV15 and TRBJ2-1, the complete variable domain reads DAMVIQNPRYQVTQFGKPVTLSCSQTLNHNVMYWYQQKSSQAPKLLFHYYDKDFNNEADTPDNFQSRRPNTSFCFLDIRSPGLGDTAMYLCATSRDKGRGEQFFGPGTRLTVL.

The rearrangement joins TRBV7-9 to TRBJ1-3; D might be TRBD1 (6 bases). The germline V gene has CDR1 SEHNR and CDR2 FQNEAQ (reference sequence). V lost 1 base to trimming and J lost 4 bases, with 11 bases between them. The CDR3 extends over 15 amino acids. DNA of the CDR3: TGTGCCAGCAGCTTAGAACAGGGATTCGGAAACACCATATATTTT. Translated, it gives CASSLEQGFGNTIYF.

This sequence joins TRBV6-6 and TRBJ1-1; D is ambiguous. Germline CDR1 is MNHNY and CDR2 is SVGAGI (reference sequence). The CDR3 totals 14 residues. V was pared by 0 bases and J by 4 bases, with 9 bases between. Here the CDR3 reads CASSYSVGSTEAFF. The CDR3 DNA is TGTGCCAGCAGTTACTCAGTAGGGAGCACTGAAGCTTTCTTT.

J is TRBJ2-1 and V is TRBV4-1, with a weak D call TRBD1 (5 bases). The germline CDR1 and CDR2 sequences are MGHRA and YSYEKL. CDR3 size: 15 residues. V was shortened by 5 bases and J by 9 bases, with 20 bases between the two germline ends. The CDR3 coding sequence is TGCGCCAGCAGCAGAGACATAGACTCCGACAGTGAGCAGTTCTTC. Translating it yields CASSRDIDSDSEQFF.

The rearrangement uses TRBV19 and TRBJ2-1; D not certain. CDR1 is LNHDA and CDR2 is SQIVND in the germline V gene (reference sequence). V lost 1 base and J 4 bases, leaving 5 bases between the germline ends. The CDR3 length is 13 residues. For the CDR3, the DNA is TGTGCCAGTAGTATAGCCAGATACAATGAGCAGTTCTTC. Its protein product is CASSIARYNEQFF.

The chain links TRBV3-1 to TRBJ2-2; D gene uncertain. Trimming left V 7 bases short and J 5 bases short, with 14 bases between. This CDR3 has 14 amino acids. Germline assignment: CDR1 LGHDT and CDR2 YNNKEL (reference sequence). The CDR3 spells CASTLGWPTGELFF. The CDR3 DNA is TGTGCCAGCACCTTGGGCTGGCCTACCGGGGAGCTGTTTTTT.

This clonotype has more than one count but fewer than ten. The chain employs TRBV19 and TRBJ2-7; D remains ambiguous. Trimming cost V 5 bases and J 3 bases, with 8 bases left between them. Germline V CDR1 and CDR2: LNHDA, SQIVND (reference sequence). The length of the CDR3 is 12 residues. The DNA of the CDR3 is TGTGCCAGTAGTGGGGAAGGCTACGAGCAGTACTTC. Translation gives CASSGEGYEQYF.

This chain joins TRBV5-4 and TRBJ2-2; D unresolved. V was trimmed by 4 bases and J by 6 bases, leaving 16 bases between them. Germline values: CDR1 SGHNT, CDR2 YYREEE (reference sequence). The CDR3 is 15 residues long. The CDR3 sequence is CASSGGWDMAGELFF. CDR3 nucleotide sequence: TGTGCCAGCAGCGGTGGGTGGGATATGGCCGGGGAGCTGTTTTTT.

The chain links TRBV10-3 to TRBJ1-1; D is unclear. This CDR3 contains 12 residues. The V and J ends lost 2 bases and 10 bases respectively, with 11 bases between them. The germline V gene has CDR1 ENHRY and CDR2 SYGVKD. CDR3: CAISERKSGAFF. CDR3 DNA: TGTGCCATCAGTGAGAGGAAGAGTGGAGCTTTCTTT.